Each of the 15 T cell receptor beta chains below was sequenced from the same sample in a study of identical twins. TCRdb re-analysed the 5' RACE reads in MiXCR, keeping a single row per CDR3 protein. The sample has 450,000 or so distinct CDR3 sequences; 20% to 25% are singletons. The same specimen was also included in a second study, on T cells expressing NK-cell markers.

Sequenced input: CD4+ T cells sorted from blood. The origin of the receptors is a woman aged 18-35 years in good health.

This clonotype appeared a few times. The chain links TRBV6-1 to TRBJ1-4; TRBD1 agrees at 9 bases. V gave up 8 bases and J gave up 8 bases; unmatched junction bases: 6. This CDR3 is built from 13 residues. The germline CDR1 and CDR2 sequences are MNHNS and SASEGT. The CDR3 nucleotides are TGTGCCAGCCAGGACAGGGGAATCGAAAAACTGTTTTTT. Translated, it gives CASQDRGIEKLFF.

This clonotype was seen a few times. CDR3 nucleotides: TGCGCCAGCAGCTTGCTAGTGTCAGAGACCCAGTACTTC. Amino acid sequence: CASSLLVSETQYF. J is TRBJ2-5 and V is TRBV5-1; D is ambiguous. Germline V gene lookup returns CDR1 SGHRS and CDR2 YFSETQ. V shed 1 base and J shed 4 bases, with 8 bases lying between them. The CDR3 loop spans 13 amino acids.

The sample holds a few counts of this clonotype. The chain carries TRBV20-1 and TRBJ2-1, with 8 positions matching TRBD2. The CDR3 is made up of 13 amino acids. V gave up 4 bases and J gave up 8 bases; unmatched junction bases: 7. Per the germline V gene, CDR1 is DFQATT and CDR2 is SNEGSKA (reference sequence). CDR3 DNA sequence: TGCAGTGCTATCGTAAGCGGGGGCCATGAGCAGTTCTTC. As protein: CSAIVSGGHEQFF.

The rearrangement links TRBV6-1 to TRBJ2-3; 7 bases match TRBD2. V lost 8 bases, J lost 1 base, and 15 bases stayed unmatched. This CDR3 is 17 amino acids long. Germline CDR1 and CDR2: MNHNS and SASEGT. This chain's CDR3 is CASVWKRDASGTDTQYF. In DNA form, the CDR3 reads TGTGCCAGCGTGTGGAAGCGGGACGCTTCTGGCACAGATACGCAGTATTTT.

This rearrangement joins TRBV12-3 or TRBV12-4 to TRBJ1-4, with 8 nucleotides matching TRBD1. The trim removed 6 bases at V and 10 bases at J, leaving 10 bases unmatched. This CDR3 has 14 amino acids. CDR3 loop: CASSKRQGIGKLFF. CDR3 bases: TGTGCCAGCAGCAAGCGACAGGGGATTGGAAAACTGTTTTTT.

V is TRBV20-1 and J is TRBJ2-7, with a weak D call TRBD2 (6 bases). Germline values: CDR1 DFQATT, CDR2 SNEGSKA (reference sequence). The CDR3 covers 11 residues. Trimming left V 5 bases short and J 4 bases short, with 9 bases between. The CDR3 DNA reads TGCAGTGCTGGGGGGAGTTACGAGCAGTACTTC. This translates into CSAGGSYEQYF.

The chain carries TRBV3-1 and TRBJ2-7; D remains unclear. The CDR3 loop spans 17 amino acids. Germline V gives CDR1 LGHDT, CDR2 YNNKEL (reference sequence). The germline V and J ends were trimmed by 2 bases and 6 bases, with 23 bases remaining between them. Here the CDR3 DNA reads TGTGCCAGCAGCCAAAAGTCGGGCACTCGTCTCCTAGTCGAGCAGTACTTC. Its translation: CASSQKSGTRLLVEQYF.

The V and J genes are TRBV7-8 and TRBJ2-3, with D perhaps matching TRBD1 or TRBD2 (6 bases each). V was clipped by 2 bases and J by 7 bases, with 19 bases between them. CDR3 length: 16 residues. From germline, CDR1 is SGHVS and CDR2 FQNEAQ. CDR3 sequence: CASSLRAAGEVNTQYF. The DNA for the CDR3 is TGTGCCAGCAGCTTAAGGGCGGCAGGGGAGGTTAATACGCAGTATTTT.

This clonotype was seen a few times. This sequence joins TRBV6-1 and TRBJ1-2, with TRBD1 identical over 8 bases. The CDR3 runs to 13 residues. Germline CDR1 MNHNS, CDR2 SASEGT. Losses at the gene ends were 10 bases for V and 2 bases for J; bases not matched to a gene: 6. CDR3 coding DNA: TGTGCCATCGCGACAGGGGCGAACTATGGCTACACCTTC. Translation gives CAIATGANYGYTF.

J is TRBJ2-5 and V is TRBV6-2 or TRBV6-3; D unclear. Deletions cut 3 bases from V and 4 bases from J, with 3 bases between. In germline, CDR1 is MNHEY, CDR2 SVGEGT. There are 11 residues in the CDR3. As DNA, the CDR3 is TGTGCCAGCAGTTATCCAGAGACCCAGTACTTC. Its protein is CASSYPETQYF.

A few counts support this clonotype. This sequence joins TRBV10-3 and TRBJ2-3, with no clear D. This CDR3 region has 13 residues. In germline, CDR1 is ENHRY, CDR2 SYGVKD. The V end lost 5 bases, the J end lost 3 bases, and 9 bases lay between the germline ends. This chain's CDR3 is CAISNDMTDTQYF. CDR3 nucleotides: TGTGCCATCAGTAACGACATGACAGATACGCAGTATTTT.

This clonotype turned up a few times. The chain is built from TRBV5-1 and TRBJ2-1; D possibly uses TRBD1 or TRBD2 (5 bases each). This CDR3 region has 14 residues. Looked up from germline, CDR1 is SGHRS and CDR2 is YFSETQ. Trimming pared 5 bases from V and 6 bases from J, leaving 15 bases between. CDR3 nucleotide sequence: TGCGCCAGCAGACCGTCCGGGACCCCCAATGAGCAGTTCTTC. It is translated as CASRPSGTPNEQFF.

This clonotype was seen only a few times. The rearrangement joins TRBV5-4 to TRBJ2-3; a weak D match, TRBD1 (5 bases). Trimming pared 4 bases from V and 6 bases from J, leaving 18 bases between. Germline V gene sequence: CDR1 SGHNT, CDR2 YYREEE (reference sequence). This CDR3 contains 15 residues. The CDR3 DNA reads as TGTGCCAGCAGCAGCAGGGCTGGGGTTGCGGATACGCAGTATTTT. Translation gives CASSSRAGVADTQYF.

This chain connects TRBV21-1 to TRBJ2-1; the table calls TRBD1, which could not be checked here. TRBV21-1 is listed as a pseudogene. This CDR3 contains 15 residues. CDR3 sequence (DNA): TGTGCCAGCAGCAAGCCCAGGGGATTGAACCATGAGCAGTTCTTC. Amino acids: CASSKPRGLNHEQFF.

This chain joins TRBV2 and TRBJ2-7; D may be TRBD2 (5 bases). The CDR3 length is 12 residues. V was shortened by 5 bases and J by 3 bases, with 8 bases between the two germline ends. Germline lookup yields CDR1 SNHLY and CDR2 FYNNEI. CDR3 in amino acids: CASSSGIYEQYF. CDR3 sequence (DNA): TGTGCCAGCAGTTCGGGGATCTACGAGCAGTACTTC.